Below are 4 T cell receptor beta chains sequenced from a single sample in a study of CD8 T cells in ankylosing spondylitis. TCRdb fed the 5' RACE reads into MiXCR, producing one record per CDR3 protein. Of about 280,000 distinct CDR3 sequences in the sample, around 19% were seen once. What was sequenced was blood, either unsorted or a sorted T cell fraction (not recorded which). Source of these receptors: a male donor with ankylosing spondylitis or in good health (not recorded which).

This clonotype was detected many times. The V gene is TRBV20-1, the J gene TRBJ2-3; a weak D match, TRBD2 (5 bases). The germline CDR1 and CDR2 sequences are DFQATT and SNEGSKA (reference sequence). The CDR3 totals 13 residues. Trimming cost V 4 bases and J 3 bases, with 11 bases left between them. The CDR3 coding sequence is TGCAGTGCTATTCGCGGGTATACAGATACGCAGTATTTT. Its translation: CSAIRGYTDTQYF.

This clonotype was picked up a small number of times. The CDR3, as DNA: TGTGCCAGCAGCCCCGTGGCAGCCTCCTACAATGAGCAGTTCTTC. Its translation: CASSPVAASYNEQFF. The V and J genes are TRBV7-3 and TRBJ2-1; unclear D gene. The germline V gene has CDR1 SGHTA and CDR2 FQGTGA. This CDR3 is built from 15 residues. Trimming left V 5 bases short and J 0 bases short, with 11 bases between.

This clonotype turned up a few times. The chain combines TRBV5-1 with TRBJ1-1, with a tentative D call TRBD1 (6 bases). This CDR3 region has 14 residues. Trimming removed 4 bases at V and 1 base at J, with 11 bases between. Per the germline V gene, CDR1 is SGHRS and CDR2 is YFSETQ. The CDR3 spells CASSRPGQNTEAFF. CDR3 nucleotide sequence: TGCGCCAGCAGCCGTCCGGGACAGAACACTGAAGCTTTCTTT. The whole variable domain, remainder taken from reference TRBV5-1 and TRBJ1-1, is KAGVTQTPRYLIKTRGQQVTLSCSPISGHRSVSWYQQTPGQGLQFLFEYFSETQRNKGNFPGRFSGRQFSNSRSEMNVSTLELGDSALYLCASSRPGQNTEAFFGQGTRLTVV.

This clonotype has more than one count but fewer than ten. The chain is built from TRBV5-1 and TRBJ2-2; D uncertain. V was clipped by 4 bases and J by 0 bases, with 13 bases between them. Germline V gene data show CDR1 as SGHRS and CDR2 as YFSETQ. CDR3 length: 16 amino acids. Here the CDR3 DNA reads TGCGCCAGCAGCCCCTGGACCACCGCGAACACCGGGGAGCTGTTTTTT. Translation: CASSPWTTANTGELFF.